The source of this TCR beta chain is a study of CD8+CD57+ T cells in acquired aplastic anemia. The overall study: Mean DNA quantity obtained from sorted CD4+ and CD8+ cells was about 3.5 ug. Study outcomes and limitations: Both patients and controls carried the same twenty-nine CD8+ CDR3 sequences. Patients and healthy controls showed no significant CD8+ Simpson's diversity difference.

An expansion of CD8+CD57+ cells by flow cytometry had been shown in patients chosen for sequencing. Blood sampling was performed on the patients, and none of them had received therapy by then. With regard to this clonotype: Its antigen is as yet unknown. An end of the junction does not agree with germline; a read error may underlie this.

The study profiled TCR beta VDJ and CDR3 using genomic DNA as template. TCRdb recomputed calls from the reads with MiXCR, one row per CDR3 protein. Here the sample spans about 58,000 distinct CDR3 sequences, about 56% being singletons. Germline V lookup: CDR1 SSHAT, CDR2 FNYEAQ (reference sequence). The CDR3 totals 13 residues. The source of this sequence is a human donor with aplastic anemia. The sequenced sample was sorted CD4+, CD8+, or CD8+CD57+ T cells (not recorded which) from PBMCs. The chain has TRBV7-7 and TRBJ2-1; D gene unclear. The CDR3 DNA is TGTGCTAGCAGCTTAGGCCTCTACAATGAGCAGTCCTTC. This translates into CASSLGLYNEQSF. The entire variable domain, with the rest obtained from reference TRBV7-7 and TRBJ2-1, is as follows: GAGVSQSPRYKVTKRGQDVTLRCDPISSHATLYWYQQALGQGPEFLTYFNYEAQPDKSGLPSDRFSAERPEGSISTLTIQRTEQRDSAMYRCASSLGLYNEQSFGPGTRLTVL.